The 9 T cell receptor beta chains below all came from one sample that was sequenced in a study of blood T cell repertoires in COVID-19. TCRdb keeps only in-frame clones here, not all; method: immunoSEQ multiplex PCR. This sample has roughly 300,000 clones, with approximately 88% found just once. The sequenced sample was peripheral blood. These receptors were taken from a human donor with COVID-19, enrolled during active disease. The donor label of this sample is uncertain.

V is TRBV27 and J is TRBJ2-7; 13 bases are a match to TRBD2. V shed 6 bases and J 12 bases; nucleotides not matched to a gene: 14. The germline V gene has CDR1 MNHEY and CDR2 SMNVEV (reference sequence). There are 15 residues in the CDR3. CDR3 in DNA: TGTGCCAGCAGCTCGGGACTAGCGGGAAGGGCCGGGCGGTACTTC. Translated: CASSSGLAGRAGRYF.

Here the CDR3 DNA reads TGTGCCAGCGGGGACAGGGGCTATGGCTACACCTTC. It codes for CASGDRGYGYTF. J is TRBJ1-2 and V is TRBV6-5; 10 positions match TRBD1. The CDR3 is made up of 12 amino acids. Per the germline V gene, CDR1 is MNHEY and CDR2 is SVGAGI. V shed 8 bases, J shed 4 bases, and the junction held 1 base outside the gene matches.

The J gene is TRBJ1-4, the V gene TRBV2; D remains ambiguous. The V gene lost 3 bases and the J gene lost 7 bases, with 9 bases spanning the gap. In germline, CDR1 is SNHLY, CDR2 FYNNEI. This CDR3 has 13 amino acids. The CDR3 region has the DNA TGTGCCAGCAGTGATGTTGTTCGTGAAAAACTGTTTTTT. As protein: CASSDVVREKLFF. Complete variable domain (other parts from reference TRBV2 and TRBJ1-4): EPEVTQTPSHQVTQMGQEVILRCVPISNHLYFYWYRQILGQKVEFLVSFYNNEISEKSEIFDDQFSVERPDGSNFTLKIRSTKLEDSAMYFCASSDVVREKLFFGSGTQLSVL.

This sequence joins TRBV6-6 and TRBJ1-1, with 9 positions matching TRBD1. Germline V gene data show CDR1 as MNHNY and CDR2 as SVGAGI (reference sequence). This CDR3 comprises 16 residues. V lost 5 bases, J lost 3 bases, and 10 bases stayed unmatched. CDR3 protein: CASSPDRGKVYTEAFF. The CDR3 nucleotides read TGTGCCAGCAGTCCCGACAGGGGGAAGGTGTACACTGAAGCTTTCTTT.

This clone was detected once. The chain recombines TRBV28 with TRBJ2-7; 8 positions match TRBD2. CDR3 length equals 14 residues. The germline gives CDR1 MDHEN, CDR2 SYDVKM. With 7 bases clipped from V and 0 bases from J, the junction kept 5 bases outside the gene matches. The DNA of the CDR3 is TGTGCCAGCAAGGACGGGGGGGTCTCCTACGAGCAGTACTTC. Translated: CASKDGGVSYEQYF.

This rearrangement joins TRBV2 to TRBJ1-5; 7 bases are a match to TRBD1. V was pared by 4 bases and J by 5 bases, with 2 bases of the junction left unmatched. This CDR3 region has 13 residues. Germline V gives CDR1 SNHLY, CDR2 FYNNEI. The CDR3 region is CASSGQGDQPQHF. In nucleotides, the CDR3 is TGTGCCAGCAGTGGACAGGGCGATCAGCCCCAGCATTTT. Looking up the rest from reference TRBV2 and TRBJ1-5 gives the full variable domain: EPEVTQTPSHQVTQMGQEVILRCVPISNHLYFYWYRQILGQKVEFLVSFYNNEISEKSEIFDDQFSVERPDGSNFTLKIRSTKLEDSAMYFCASSGQGDQPQHFGDGTRLSIL.

This sequence joins TRBV9 and TRBJ1-3; D is unclear. The V end was cut by 0 bases, the J end by 3 bases, with 10 bases between. The CDR3 totals 15 residues. Germline V gives CDR1 SGDLS, CDR2 YYNGEE. The CDR3 loop reads CASSVGPGFGNTIYF. The CDR3 DNA reads as TGTGCCAGCAGCGTAGGGCCGGGTTTTGGAAACACCATATATTTT.

V and J are TRBV25-1 and TRBJ2-3; 7 nucleotides line up with TRBD2. CDR1 and CDR2 from the germline V gene are MGHDK and SYGVNS. V trimming: 3 bases; J trimming: 4 bases; junction bases outside the gene matches: 7. The CDR3 sequence is 15 residues long. The CDR3 coding sequence is TGTGCCAGCAGTGATCCCAGGGAGGGCGCAGATACGCAGTATTTT. Translation gives CASSDPREGADTQYF. The variable domain in full, with the rest retrieved from reference TRBV25-1 and TRBJ2-3, is EADIYQTPRYLVIGTGKKITLECSQTMGHDKMYWYQQDPGMELHLIHYSYGVNSTEKGDLSSESTVSRIRTEHFPLTLESARPSHTSQYLCASSDPREGADTQYFGPGTRLTVL.

The chain joins TRBV5-6 to TRBJ1-6; 7 bases map to TRBD1. Germline CDR1 SGHDT, CDR2 YYEEEE. The CDR3 runs to 16 residues. V trimming: 0 bases; J trimming: 10 bases; junction bases outside the gene matches: 10. In DNA, the CDR3 is TGTGCCAGCAGCTTGGAGGGACAGCCTTCGCGCTCACCCCTCCACTTT. Its protein is CASSLEGQPSRSPLHF.